The 30 T cell receptor beta chains presented below share a single source sample, sequenced in a study of Graves' ophthalmopathy and Graves' hyperthyroidism. RNA transcripts were the source from which TCR beta CDR3 regions were amplified. HTBI primers served in a first-round RT-PCR, which a second-round multiplex PCR followed. TCRdb reprocessed the multiplex PCR reads with MiXCR, giving one entry per CDR3 protein. In the table there are some 520,000 distinct CDR3 sequences, 13% to 15% of which are singletons. Sequencing used blood. The receptors here all came from a woman aged 30 to 39 with Graves' ophthalmopathy.

Ten or more counts support this clonotype. V and J are TRBV12-3 or TRBV12-4 and TRBJ2-2; TRBD1 agrees at 7 bases. The CDR3 runs 17 residues. Trimming removed 4 bases from V and 4 bases from J; junction bases left unmatched: 12. The CDR3 DNA reads TGTGCCAGCAGTTCCATCGTGCTAGGGGGCATCACCGGGGAGCTGTTTTTT. Amino acids: CASSSIVLGGITGELFF.

This clonotype was seen ten or more times. J is TRBJ1-2 and V is TRBV11-2; TRBD1 might be the D (5 bases). Germline V CDR1 and CDR2: SGHAT, FQNNGV. The CDR3 spans 15 residues. Trimming removed 1 base at V and 3 bases at J, with 12 bases between. The CDR3 DNA sequence: TGTGCCAGCAGCTTAGTCCACGGGGCGGACTATGGCTACACCTTC. Amino acid sequence: CASSLVHGADYGYTF.

This clonotype was detected ten times or more. The chain carries TRBV6-5 and TRBJ2-2; TRBD2 is a possible D gene (6 bases). Between the trimmed V and J ends, which lost 6 bases and 6 bases, there was a span of 14 bases. The CDR3 has 14 residues. In germline, CDR1 is MNHEY, CDR2 SVGAGI. The chain's CDR3 is CASRGTGGAGELFF. In DNA form, the CDR3 reads TGTGCCAGCAGGGGGACCGGGGGTGCCGGGGAGCTGTTTTTT.

This clonotype was picked up many times. The chain carries TRBV12-3 or TRBV12-4 and TRBJ2-5; 9 bases align to TRBD2. This CDR3 region has 16 residues. V was clipped by 6 bases and J by 5 bases; unmatched bases: 13. The CDR3 spells CASSAGGGGALETQYF. As DNA, the CDR3 is TGTGCCAGCAGCGCTGGGGGCGGGGGGGCCCTTGAGACCCAGTACTTC.

This clonotype was observed at least ten times. This may arise from a read error, as a much more abundant clone is one base away. The rearrangement uses TRBV9 and TRBJ1-1; the D gene is possibly TRBD1 (5 bases). Germline assignment: CDR1 SGDLS and CDR2 YYNGEE. The CDR3 has 16 residues. The V end lost 3 bases, the J end lost 6 bases, and 21 bases lay between the germline ends. The CDR3 spells CASSAAGGGVNAEAFF. The CDR3 nucleotides are TGTGCCAGCAGCGCAGCTGGTGGGGGTGTTAACGCTGAAGCTTTCTTT.

This clonotype came up many times. This clone may be a read error of a much larger clone one base away. The chain couples TRBV20-1 to TRBJ1-1; 7 bases map to TRBD1. The CDR3 is made up of 14 amino acids. Per germline, CDR1 DFQATT and CDR2 SNEGSKA (reference sequence). The junction had 12 bases not matched to a gene; V was cut back by 8 bases and J by 3 bases. CDR3 in DNA: TGCAGTACTGGACCGGGGGACAGTCACACTGAAGCTTTCTTT. Translated, it gives CSTGPGDSHTEAFF.

This clonotype was seen ten or more times. The rearrangement links TRBV3-1 to TRBJ2-5; 7 nucleotides match TRBD2. The CDR3 is made up of 13 amino acids. The germline CDR1 and CDR2 sequences are LGHDT and YNNKEL (reference sequence). Trimming at V came to 3 bases and at J to 4 bases, leaving 2 bases not matched to a gene. CDR3 sequence: CASSHLAGETQYF. In DNA, the CDR3 is TGTGCCAGCAGCCACTTAGCGGGAGAGACCCAGTACTTC.

This clonotype was picked up many times. This chain connects TRBV20-1 to TRBJ1-2; a possible D gene is TRBD1 (5 bases). The CDR3 is 13 residues long. Germline V lookup: CDR1 DFQATT, CDR2 SNEGSKA (reference sequence). Trimming left V 7 bases short and J 1 base short, with 13 bases between. This CDR3 reads CSVRPGNNYGYTF. The CDR3, as DNA: TGCAGTGTACGGCCAGGGAATAACTATGGCTACACCTTC.

In this sample, this clonotype turned up a few times. CDR3 DNA: TGTGCCTGCCCCGGGACAGAGGGACCACCCCTCCACTTT. This encodes CACPGTEGPPLHF. The chain uses TRBV30 and TRBJ1-6; 7 nucleotides align to TRBD1. The J segment lost 11 bases and the V segment lost 6 bases, leaving 10 bases of the junction unmatched. The CDR3 has 13 amino acids. Germline-derived CDR1 and CDR2 are GTSNPN and SVGIG (reference sequence).

A few counts support this clonotype. The V and J genes are TRBV7-9 and TRBJ2-7; TRBD1 agrees at 9 bases. Germline V gene sequence: CDR1 SEHNR, CDR2 FQNEAQ (reference sequence). With 5 bases clipped from V and 3 bases from J, the junction kept 8 bases outside the gene matches. The CDR3 is 15 amino acids. CDR3 protein: CASSEDRGLIYEQYF. CDR3 in DNA: TGTGCCAGCAGCGAGGACAGGGGCCTAATCTACGAGCAGTACTTC.

At least ten counts were recorded for this clonotype. The rearrangement links TRBV5-1 to TRBJ1-6, with 9 bases lining up with TRBD1. The trim removed 4 bases at V and 5 bases at J, leaving 10 bases unmatched. The CDR3 totals 17 residues. Germline lookup yields CDR1 SGHRS and CDR2 YFSETQ. The CDR3 spells CASSGGQGWFDNSPLHF. The CDR3 bases are TGCGCCAGCAGCGGCGGACAGGGGTGGTTTGATAATTCACCCCTCCACTTT.

This clonotype was recorded at least ten times. The V call is TRBV6-5, the J call TRBJ1-2; possible D gene TRBD1, 5 bases. The CDR3 is 13 amino acids. The V gene's germline CDR1 is MNHEY and CDR2 SVGAGI. V was cut by 2 bases and J by 6 bases, with 10 bases left in between. The CDR3 region has the DNA TGTGCCAGCAGTTACAGGGGAGGGGATGGCTACACCTTC. Amino acid sequence: CASSYRGGDGYTF.

This clonotype was counted ten times or more. The J gene is TRBJ1-6, the V gene TRBV20-1; D remains unclear. This CDR3 contains 14 residues. The V end was cut by 6 bases, the J end by 3 bases, with 12 bases between. CDR1 and CDR2 from the germline V gene are DFQATT and SNEGSKA (reference sequence). The CDR3 sequence is CSAVPGVYNSPLHF. Here the CDR3 DNA reads TGCAGTGCCGTACCCGGGGTCTATAATTCACCCCTCCACTTT.

The chain uses TRBV20-1 and TRBJ1-5, with unresolved D. Germline V gene sequence: CDR1 DFQATT, CDR2 SNEGSKA (reference sequence). Trimming stripped 1 base from V and 3 bases from J, with 13 bases between. The CDR3 runs to 15 residues. This CDR3 reads CSARGGLGYNQPQHF. The CDR3 DNA is TGCAGTGCTAGAGGAGGATTAGGATACAATCAGCCCCAGCATTTT.

This clonotype was observed many times. The chain uses TRBV12-3 or TRBV12-4 and TRBJ1-2; D gene ambiguous. V dropped 10 bases and J dropped 5 bases, with 8 bases sitting between them. This CDR3 contains 10 residues. CDR3 nucleotide sequence: TGTGCCACCTCGTTTTATGGCTACACCTTC. It translates to CATSFYGYTF.

This clonotype was seen at least ten times. The J gene is TRBJ2-3, the V gene TRBV6-2 or TRBV6-3; 10 positions agree with TRBD2. The V segment lost 4 bases and the J segment 1 base; nucleotides outside the gene matches: 8. The germline V gene encodes CDR1 MNHEY and CDR2 SVGEGT. This CDR3 has 17 amino acids. The CDR3 sequence is CASSSLLAGAGTDTQYF. The CDR3 region has the DNA TGTGCCAGCAGTTCCCTTCTAGCGGGAGCTGGCACAGATACGCAGTATTTT.

This clonotype occurred many times. The V gene is TRBV5-8, the J gene TRBJ2-6; 8 bases align to TRBD1. The germline CDR1 and CDR2 sequences are SGHTS and YDEGEE. V shed 2 bases, J shed 0 bases, and the junction held 7 bases outside the gene matches. The length of the CDR3 is 18 residues. CDR3 sequence: CASSLGQGVNSGANVLTF. The CDR3 nucleotides are TGTGCCAGCAGCTTAGGACAGGGAGTGAACTCTGGGGCCAACGTCCTGACTTTC. The variable domain in full, with the rest retrieved from reference TRBV5-8 and TRBJ2-6, is EAGVTQSPTHLIKTRGQQATLRCSPISGHTSVYWYQQALGLGLQFLLWYDEGEERNRGNFPPRFSGRQFPNYSSELNVNALELEDSALYLCASSLGQGVNSGANVLTFGAGSRLTVL.

This clonotype has ten or more counts. The rearrangement uses TRBV12-3 or TRBV12-4 and TRBJ2-7; 11 nucleotides agree with TRBD2. This CDR3 is 14 amino acids long. V was clipped by 4 bases and J by 6 bases; unmatched bases: 5. CDR3 nucleotide sequence: TGTGCCAGCAGTTATAGCGGGGGGGCCTTCGAGCAGTACTTC. Translated: CASSYSGGAFEQYF.

This clonotype appeared a few times. The genes are TRBV19 and TRBJ2-2; 9 bases map to TRBD1. Germline V CDR1 and CDR2: LNHDA, SQIVND (reference sequence). The V gene end was trimmed by 6 bases and the J gene end by 4 bases; junction bases not matched to a gene: 3. This CDR3 spans 14 amino acids. In DNA, the CDR3 is TGTGCCAGTAGCGGGACAGGGCTCACCGGGGAGCTGTTTTTT. Translation gives CASSGTGLTGELFF.

This clonotype appeared many times. The rearrangement links TRBV5-5 to TRBJ1-6; 8 bases are shared with TRBD1. Germline V gene sequence: CDR1 SGHKS, CDR2 YYEKEE (reference sequence). The CDR3 runs 17 residues. Trimming at V came to 2 bases and at J to 1 base, leaving 5 bases not matched to a gene. CDR3 sequence (DNA): TGTGCCAGCAGCTTAGACAGGGGTCGATCCTATAATTCACCCCTCCACTTT. Its translation is CASSLDRGRSYNSPLHF.

This clonotype was observed many times. This rearrangement joins TRBV5-1 to TRBJ2-2; 9 bases fit TRBD1. CDR1 and CDR2 from the germline V gene are SGHRS and YFSETQ. The CDR3 totals 16 residues. Germline trimming cut 0 bases from V and 3 bases from J; bases unmatched to any gene: 3. The CDR3 here is CASSLGQGVYTGELFF. CDR3 in DNA: TGCGCCAGCAGCTTGGGACAGGGGGTATACACCGGGGAGCTGTTTTTT.

The table lists this clonotype with many counts. This rearrangement joins TRBV6-1 to TRBJ1-5; no firm D call. The CDR3 length is 13 residues. Germline values: CDR1 MNHNS, CDR2 SASEGT. V lost 7 bases and J lost 1, with 8 bases in between. The CDR3: CASKSGSNQPQHF. As DNA, the CDR3 is TGTGCCAGCAAATCGGGCAGCAATCAGCCCCAGCATTTT.

This clonotype was seen ten or more times. The chain has TRBV7-2 and TRBJ1-5; D unclear. Trimming removed 2 bases at V and 0 bases at J, with 8 bases between. Germline V CDR1 and CDR2: SGHTA, FQGNSA. The CDR3 totals 15 residues. The CDR3 sequence is CASSLYVYSNQPQHF. The CDR3 coding sequence is TGTGCCAGCAGCTTATACGTTTATAGCAATCAGCCCCAGCATTTT. The complete variable domain, with remaining parts taken from reference TRBV7-2 and TRBJ1-5, reads GAGVSQSPSNKVTEKGKDVELRCDPISGHTALYWYRQSLGQGLEFLIYFQGNSAPDKSGLPSDRFSAERTGGSVSTLTIQRTQQEDSAVYLCASSLYVYSNQPQHFGDGTRLSIL.

This clonotype was picked up a small number of times. The chain employs TRBV12-3 or TRBV12-4 and TRBJ1-3; perhaps TRBD1 as D (5 bases). This CDR3 spans 15 amino acids. The V end was cut by 8 bases, the J end by 8 bases, with 22 bases between. Written as DNA, the CDR3 is TGTGCCAGCTCGGGAGTAAGGGGCGGATTGGACACCATATATTTT. Protein sequence: CASSGVRGGLDTIYF.

The rearrangement joins TRBV11-1 to TRBJ1-5; D is possibly TRBD1 (6 bases). The germline V and J ends were trimmed by 2 bases and 7 bases, with 21 bases remaining between them. Germline loops: CDR1 SGHAT, CDR2 FQDESV (reference sequence). The CDR3 contains 17 residues. As DNA, the CDR3 is TGTGCCAGCAGCTTAAGTGACGGCCCAGGGGTCCCCCAGCCCCAGCATTTT. This codes for CASSLSDGPGVPQPQHF.

In its sample, this clonotype was seen many times. This chain links TRBV2 with TRBJ1-5; the D is unclear. Germline V gene data show CDR1 as SNHLY and CDR2 as FYNNEI. Trimming pared 6 bases from V and 4 bases from J, leaving 4 bases between. CDR3 length: 11 amino acids. The CDR3 nucleotides are TGTGCCAGCAGAAAGAATCAGCCCCAGCATTTT. Its translation is CASRKNQPQHF.

This clonotype was observed a handful of times. The rearrangement links TRBV3-1 to TRBJ2-3; 12 bases agree with TRBD2. CDR1 is LGHDT, CDR2 YNNKEL, per germline (reference sequence). This CDR3 has 16 amino acids. J gave up 4 bases and V 4 bases, and 6 bases lay outside the gene matches. This CDR3 is CASSPRGLAGSDTQYF. The CDR3 coding sequence is TGTGCCAGCAGCCCCCGAGGACTAGCGGGATCAGATACGCAGTATTTT.

This clonotype occurred a few times. This CDR3 reads CASSEGVFYSYEQYF. The CDR3 nucleotides read TGTGCCAGCAGTGAAGGGGTTTTCTACTCCTACGAGCAGTACTTC. V is TRBV2 and J is TRBJ2-7; unclear D gene. Looked up from germline, CDR1 is SNHLY and CDR2 is FYNNEI. Trimming took off 1 base at V and 0 bases at J, with 10 bases between the two ends. This CDR3 spans 15 amino acids.

The chain carries TRBV7-9 and TRBJ1-2; no reliable D call. Trimming shortened V by 5 bases and J by 4 bases, and 11 bases separated the two germline ends. The CDR3 totals 13 residues. The germline gives CDR1 SEHNR, CDR2 FQNEAQ (reference sequence). CDR3 nucleotides: TGTGCCAGCAGCCACCGGGCCGCCTATGGCTACACCTTC. Translation: CASSHRAAYGYTF.

This clonotype has just a few counts. The chain combines TRBV28 with TRBJ1-2; D is unresolved. Trimming shortened V by 5 bases and J by 4 bases, and 17 bases separated the two germline ends. Germline CDR1 is MDHEN and CDR2 is SYDVKM. CDR3 length: 15 residues. In DNA form, the CDR3 reads TGTGCCAGCAGTACAACCGGGTCGGCCCTCTATGGCTACACCTTC. It codes for CASSTTGSALYGYTF.